This T cell receptor (beta chain) was recovered during a study of CD8 T cell repertoires and HIV-1 epitope variants. Study-wide context: IL-2, IL-7 and IL-15 were added on days 3 and 7 of roughly 11-day cultures. Separate from the cultures, 1M uncultured T cells served as baseline.

With regard to this clone: Its specificity is not known.

Notes on the study in general: No clonotypes responded to the TAALDMSHF plasma variant; roughly 5 recognized KF9, one HW9.

TCR beta CDR3 was sequenced at survey depth on immunoSEQ. The protocol was immunoSEQ multiplex PCR, while the TCRdb copy is restricted to in-frame clones and leaves out a portion. The data contain 5,000 to 7,000 clones, 66% of them seen just once; the ten biggest clones take up 40% to 45%. V shed 4 bases and J 2 bases; nucleotides not matched to a gene: 14. Per germline, CDR1 MDHEN and CDR2 SYDVKM. The CDR3 contains 19 residues. The receptor was derived from a male donor with HIV. Sequenced sample: cultured CD8+ T cells derived from PBMCs. The gene calls are TRBV28 and TRBJ2-1, with TRBD2 matching over 10 bases. DNA for the CDR3: TGTGCCAGCAGTTCCACCCTCCAGCGGGAGGGGACCACCTACAATGAGCAGTTCTTC. Encoded protein: CASSSTLQREGTTYNEQFF.